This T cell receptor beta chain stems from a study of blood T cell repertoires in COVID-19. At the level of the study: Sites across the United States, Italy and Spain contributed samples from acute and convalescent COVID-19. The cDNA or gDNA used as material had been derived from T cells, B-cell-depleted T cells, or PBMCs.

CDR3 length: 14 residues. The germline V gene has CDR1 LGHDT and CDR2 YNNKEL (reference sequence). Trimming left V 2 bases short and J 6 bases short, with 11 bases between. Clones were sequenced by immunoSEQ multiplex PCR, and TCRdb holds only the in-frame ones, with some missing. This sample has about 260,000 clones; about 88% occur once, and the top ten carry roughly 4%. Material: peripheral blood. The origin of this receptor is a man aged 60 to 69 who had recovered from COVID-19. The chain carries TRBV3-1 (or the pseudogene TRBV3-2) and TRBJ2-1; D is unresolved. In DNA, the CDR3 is TGTGCCAGCAGCCAATCGATCAGTCTCAATGAGCAGTTCTTC. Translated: CASSQSISLNEQFF.